The 17 T cell receptor beta chains given below trace back to one sample, sequenced in a study of blood T cell repertoires in COVID-19 (dated by TCRdb to between 2020 and 2021). Library prep was done by the immunoSEQ multiplex PCR assay. TCRdb mirrors the immuneACCESS table, restricted to in-frame sequences. Some clones are absent from its copies; in checked studies, under half trace to an unresolved V gene, and the reason for the others is unknown. Present in this sample are tens of thousands of clones, almost 85% of which were seen just once. 8.2% of the sample is held by the ten biggest clonotypes. The sample comprised peripheral blood. Every receptor here comes from a woman aged 80 or older with acute or convalescent COVID-19.

V is TRBV5-1 and J is TRBJ2-3; 13 bases agree with TRBD2. Trimming cost V 7 bases and J 10 bases; bases outside gene matches: 9. The germline gives CDR1 SGHRS, CDR2 YFSETQ. The CDR3 extends over 14 amino acids. The CDR3: CASGRTSGGISQYF. CDR3 in DNA: TGCGCCAGCGGACGGACTAGCGGGGGCATCTCGCAGTATTTT.

The gene calls are TRBV5-4 and TRBJ1-2; 7 bases match TRBD1. This CDR3 has 13 residues. V trimming: 4 bases; J trimming: 2 bases; junction bases outside the gene matches: 2. In germline, CDR1 is SGHNT, CDR2 YYREEE (reference sequence). CDR3 nucleotides: TGTGCCAGCAGCGCGGGACAGAACTATGGCTACACCTTC. Translating gives CASSAGQNYGYTF.

The CDR3, as DNA: TGTGCCAGCAGCTCGACTAGCGGCACAGATACGCAGTATTTT. This sequence encodes CASSSTSGTDTQYF. This sequence joins TRBV9 and TRBJ2-3, with 8 positions matching TRBD2. Germline-derived CDR1 and CDR2 are SGDLS and YYNGEE. J was trimmed by 1 base and V by 4 bases; bases with no gene match: 2. This CDR3 is 14 amino acids long.

In DNA, the CDR3 is TGTGCCACCAGCAGACCGGGACAGGGGACCAATCAGCCCCAGCATTTT. Residues: CATSRPGQGTNQPQHF. The chain uses TRBV15 and TRBJ1-5, with 10 bases that match TRBD1. Looked up from germline, CDR1 is LNHNV and CDR2 is YYDKDF (reference sequence). V was pared by 2 bases and J by 3 bases, with 4 bases of the junction left unmatched. The CDR3 runs 16 residues.

This clone was counted once. The chain links TRBV7-2 to TRBJ2-3; 10 nucleotides agree with TRBD2. CDR1 and CDR2 from the germline V gene are SGHTA and FQGNSA. The CDR3 is 15 residues long. The V and J ends lost 5 bases and 5 bases, in that order; junction bases with no gene match: 7. CDR3 protein: CASSNSGGRGDTQYF. CDR3 sequence (DNA): TGTGCCAGCAGCAATAGCGGGGGGCGGGGAGATACGCAGTATTTT.

DNA of the CDR3: TGTGCTAGTGGTTTGGCTTCGTATCAGCCCCAGCATTTT. This translates into CASGLASYQPQHF. The chain couples TRBV12-5 to TRBJ1-5; D is unresolved. The germline V and J ends were trimmed by 1 base and 5 bases, with 6 bases remaining between them. Germline loops: CDR1 LGHNT, CDR2 FRNRAP. The CDR3 loop spans 13 amino acids.

V is TRBV29-1 and J is TRBJ1-1; D is possibly TRBD1 (6 bases). From germline, CDR1 is SQVTM and CDR2 ANQGSEA. Trimming pared 2 bases from V and 3 bases from J, leaving 7 bases between. This CDR3 is built from 12 residues. This chain's CDR3 is CSVEQGYTEAFF. In DNA form, the CDR3 reads TGCAGCGTTGAACAGGGGTACACTGAAGCTTTCTTT. The full variable domain, in which reference TRBV29-1 and TRBJ1-1 provide the parts outside the CDR3, is SAVISQKPSRDICQRGTSLTIQCQVDSQVTMMFWYRQQPGQSLTLIATANQGSEATYESGFVIDKFPISRPNLTFSTLTVSNMSPEDSSIYLCSVEQGYTEAFFGQGTRLTVV.

The J gene is TRBJ1-2, the V gene TRBV28; 10 bases agree with TRBD1. CDR1 and CDR2 (germline): MDHEN, SYDVKM. V shed 6 bases, J shed 4 bases, and the junction held 8 bases outside the gene matches. CDR3 length: 15 residues. The chain's CDR3 is CASSVPGQGSYGYTF. CDR3 sequence (DNA): TGTGCCAGCAGCGTCCCGGGACAGGGGTCCTATGGCTACACCTTC.

The chain links TRBV6-5 to TRBJ1-2, with TRBD1 matching 7 bases. The CDR3 sequence is 15 residues long. Losses at the gene ends were 6 bases for V and 4 bases for J; bases not matched to a gene: 11. Germline values: CDR1 MNHEY, CDR2 SVGAGI. The CDR3 DNA reads TGTGCCAGCAGGAGTGAGACAGGGATCACCTATGGCTACACCTTC. Encoded protein: CASRSETGITYGYTF.

V is TRBV13 and J is TRBJ2-5; 10 bases are shared with TRBD2. In germline, CDR1 is PRHDT, CDR2 FYEKMQ (reference sequence). CDR3 length equals 16 residues. The trim removed 5 bases at V and 6 bases at J, leaving 12 bases unmatched. This CDR3 is CASSAGPGSGRQTQYF. In DNA, the CDR3 is TGTGCCAGCAGCGCGGGCCCGGGTAGCGGGAGGCAGACCCAGTACTTC.

The gene calls are TRBV5-1 and TRBJ2-7, with D perhaps matching TRBD1 (6 bases). Trimming stripped 3 bases from V and 2 bases from J, with 12 bases between. Looked up from germline, CDR1 is SGHRS and CDR2 is YFSETQ. The CDR3 runs 14 residues. The CDR3 reads CASSYPGAAYEQYF. CDR3 nucleotide sequence: TGCGCCAGCAGCTACCCAGGGGCCGCCTACGAGCAGTACTTC.

The gene calls are TRBV5-1 and TRBJ1-2; 8 bases are shared with TRBD1. The germline CDR1 and CDR2 sequences are SGHRS and YFSETQ. The CDR3 runs to 15 residues. J was trimmed by 0 bases and V by 2 bases; bases with no gene match: 3. The CDR3 reads CASSFTGGPNYGYTF. CDR3 in DNA: TGCGCCAGCAGCTTTACAGGGGGACCTAACTATGGCTACACCTTC.

The rearrangement links TRBV6-5 to TRBJ1-6, with TRBD1 matching 9 bases. With V trimmed by 4 bases and J by 4 bases, 2 bases remained unmatched. The V gene's germline CDR1 is MNHEY and CDR2 SVGAGI. There are 15 residues in the CDR3. The CDR3 region is CASSSGQGYNSPLHF. CDR3 nucleotide sequence: TGTGCCAGCAGTTCTGGACAGGGGTATAATTCACCCCTCCACTTT.

The chain is built from TRBV7-8 and TRBJ2-3; D is uncertain. The germline V gene has CDR1 SGHVS and CDR2 FQNEAQ. V lost 5 bases and J 5 bases, leaving 8 bases between the germline ends. The CDR3 is 12 residues long. The CDR3 protein is CASSPSGDTQYF. Written as DNA, the CDR3 is TGTGCCAGCAGCCCCTCGGGAGATACGCAGTATTTT.

The V and J genes are TRBV6-2 or TRBV6-3 and TRBJ1-5, with D unclear. The germline V gene has CDR1 MNHEY and CDR2 SVGEGT. The CDR3 sequence is 14 residues long. Between the trimmed V and J ends, which lost 3 bases and 4 bases, there was a span of 10 bases. CDR3 loop: CASSYYSGNQPQHF. CDR3 DNA: TGTGCCAGCAGTTATTACAGTGGGAATCAGCCCCAGCATTTT.

The genes are TRBV6-5 and TRBJ2-1; TRBD2 matches at 11 bases. V dropped 6 bases and J dropped 5; count of bases not matched to a gene: 6. The germline CDR1 and CDR2 sequences are MNHEY and SVGAGI. This CDR3 spans 15 amino acids. This CDR3 is CASRTLAGAHNEQFF. The CDR3 region has the DNA TGTGCCAGCAGGACACTAGCGGGGGCCCACAATGAGCAGTTCTTC.

V usage is TRBV18 and J usage is TRBJ2-1; maybe TRBD1 (6 bases). Trimming left V 6 bases short and J 0 bases short, with 15 bases between. CDR3 length equals 16 residues. Germline V CDR1 and CDR2: KGHSH, LQKENI. DNA for the CDR3: TGTGCCAGCTCCCCAGGAACAGGGAGCTCCTACAATGAGCAGTTCTTC. Its protein product is CASSPGTGSSYNEQFF.